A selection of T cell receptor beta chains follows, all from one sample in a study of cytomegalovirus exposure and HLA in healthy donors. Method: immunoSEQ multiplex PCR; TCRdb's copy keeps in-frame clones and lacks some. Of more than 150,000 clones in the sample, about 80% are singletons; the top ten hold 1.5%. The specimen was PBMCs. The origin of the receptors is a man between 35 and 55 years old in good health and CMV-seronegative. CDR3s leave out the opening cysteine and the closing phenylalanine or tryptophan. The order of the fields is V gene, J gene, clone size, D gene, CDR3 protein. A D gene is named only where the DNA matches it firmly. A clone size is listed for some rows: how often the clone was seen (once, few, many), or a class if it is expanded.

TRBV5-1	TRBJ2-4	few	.	ASSLGGVENIQY
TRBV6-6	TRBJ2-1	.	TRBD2	ASSAQREATNEQF
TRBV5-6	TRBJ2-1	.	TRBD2	ASGRAGVHNEQF
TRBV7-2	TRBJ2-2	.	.	ASRPGLPTGELF
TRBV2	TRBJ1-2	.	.	AGVNNGYT
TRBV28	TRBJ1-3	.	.	ASSGQSGNTIY
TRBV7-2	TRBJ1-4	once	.	ASSLGGMGEKLF
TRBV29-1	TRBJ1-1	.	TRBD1	SVGGLQGAGTEAF
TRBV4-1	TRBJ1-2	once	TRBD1	ASSQGQGAYGYT
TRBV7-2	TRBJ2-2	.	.	ASSLLAVAGELF
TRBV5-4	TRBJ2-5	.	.	ASSTRLQETQY
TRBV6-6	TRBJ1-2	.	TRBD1	ASSYPGQGGNYGYT
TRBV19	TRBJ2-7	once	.	ASSRKTGSYEQY
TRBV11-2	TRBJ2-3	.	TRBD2	ASSLHKLAGDTQY
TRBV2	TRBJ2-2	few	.	ASSEAGTNTGELF
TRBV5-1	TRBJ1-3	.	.	ASSLEGGTGNTIY
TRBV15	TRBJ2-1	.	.	ATSRTGRNNEQF
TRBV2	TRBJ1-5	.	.	ASGDSNQPQH
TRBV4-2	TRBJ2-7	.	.	ASSQGVRAYEQY
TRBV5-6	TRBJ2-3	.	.	ASSLRGTDTQY
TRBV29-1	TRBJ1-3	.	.	SVGARSGNTIY
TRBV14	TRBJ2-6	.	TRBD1	ASSQGDRLSGANVLT
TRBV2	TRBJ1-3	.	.	ASKEQAGFAIY
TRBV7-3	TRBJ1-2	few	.	ASSLIGGSYGYT
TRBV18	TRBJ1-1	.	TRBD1	ASSPAGGNTEAF
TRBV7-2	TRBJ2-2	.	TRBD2	ASSLGGRNTGELF
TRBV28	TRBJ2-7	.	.	ASSLLPTYEQY
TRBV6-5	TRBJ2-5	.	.	ASRLRTVETQY
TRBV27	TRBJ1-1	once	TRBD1	ASSPRGQGQGGTEAF
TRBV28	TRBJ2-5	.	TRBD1	ASSKRQGQETQY
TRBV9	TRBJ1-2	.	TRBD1	ASSVALDRGRNGYT
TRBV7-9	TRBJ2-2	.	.	ASSPPRNTGELF
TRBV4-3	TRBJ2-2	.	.	ASSQDPEPRAGELF
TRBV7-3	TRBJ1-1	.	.	ASSLIGGLTEAF
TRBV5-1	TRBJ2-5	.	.	ASSLLGGGQALETQY
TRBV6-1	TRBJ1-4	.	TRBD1	ASSERQGTELF
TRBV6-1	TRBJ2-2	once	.	ASRLSSARIDELF
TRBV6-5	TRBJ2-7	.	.	ASSLIYRDEQY
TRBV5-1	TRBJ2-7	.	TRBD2	ASRTGLAGAYEQY
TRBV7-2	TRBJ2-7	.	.	ASSLGAGPYEQY
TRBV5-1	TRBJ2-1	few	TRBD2	ASRGTSGDEQF
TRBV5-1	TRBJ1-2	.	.	ASSLAIGGERGYT